This T cell receptor (beta chain) stems from a study of memory CD4+ T cells and cytomegalovirus serostatus. Study-level information: This sample comes from healthy Belgian adults, 9 CMV seropositive, around 26 seronegative.

The data were produced by immunoSEQ multiplex PCR, yet TCRdb's version contains in-frame clones alone and is incomplete. The top ten hold roughly 1.7% of the sample, which has almost 55,000 clones, roughly 79% seen once. Single viable CD3+CD4+CD8-CD45RO+ cells were sorted as the memory CD4+ T cells. CD4+ T cells were isolated by positive magnetic selection. Source material: memory CD4+ T cells from blood. The TCR sequence derives from an adult in good health and CMV-seronegative.

As DNA, the CDR3 is TGTGCCAGCAGCGAGGGCGGCGAGACCCAGTACTTC. Translating gives CASSEGGETQYF. The chain has TRBV9 and TRBJ2-5; unclear D gene. The V gene lost 3 bases and the J gene lost 5 bases, with 8 bases spanning the gap. The CDR3 contains 12 residues. Germline V gene data show CDR1 as SGDLS and CDR2 as YYNGEE.